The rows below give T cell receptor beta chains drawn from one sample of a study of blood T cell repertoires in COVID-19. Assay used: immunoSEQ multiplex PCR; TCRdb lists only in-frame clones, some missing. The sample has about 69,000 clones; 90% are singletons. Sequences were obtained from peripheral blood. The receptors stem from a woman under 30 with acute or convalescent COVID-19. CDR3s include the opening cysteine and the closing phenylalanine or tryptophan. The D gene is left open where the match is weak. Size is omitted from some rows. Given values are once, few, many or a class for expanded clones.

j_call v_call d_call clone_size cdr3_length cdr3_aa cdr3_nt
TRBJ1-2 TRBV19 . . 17 CASSIVREGVLNYGYTF TGTGCCAGTAGTATCGTTCGTGAGGGGGTCCTCAACTATGGCTACACCTTC
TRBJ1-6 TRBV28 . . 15 CATRGGFGTNSPLHF TGTGCCACCCGGGGGGGGTTCGGAACTAATTCACCCCTCCACTTT
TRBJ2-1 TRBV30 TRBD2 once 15 CAWRGLAGLANEQFF TGTGCCTGGAGGGGACTAGCGGGCCTAGCCAATGAGCAGTTCTTC
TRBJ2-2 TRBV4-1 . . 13 CASSPPSTGELFF TGCGCCAGCAGCCCCCCGAGCACCGGGGAGCTGTTTTTT
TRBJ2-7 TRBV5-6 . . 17 CASSFHQGSHVSYEQYF TGTGCCAGCAGCTTTCATCAGGGATCCCACGTATCCTACGAGCAGTACTTC
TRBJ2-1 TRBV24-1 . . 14 CATSARGGYNEQFF TGTGCCACCAGTGCTCGGGGAGGCTACAATGAGCAGTTCTTC
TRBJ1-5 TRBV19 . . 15 CASSIGYRVSQPQHF TGTGCCAGTAGTATAGGCTACAGGGTAAGCCAGCCCCAGCATTTT
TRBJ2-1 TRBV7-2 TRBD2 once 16 CASSSPLAASYNEQFF TGTGCCAGCAGCTCGCCTCTAGCGGCCTCCTACAATGAGCAGTTCTTC
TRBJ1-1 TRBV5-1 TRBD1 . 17 CASSREGQGARGTEAFF TGCGCCAGCAGCCGAGAGGGACAGGGGGCGCGGGGCACTGAAGCTTTCTTT
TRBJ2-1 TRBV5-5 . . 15 CASSQTESSYNEQFF TGTGCCAGCAGCCAGACGGAGAGCTCCTACAATGAGCAGTTCTTC
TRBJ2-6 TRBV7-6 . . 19 CASSLRQGDSYSGANVLTF TGTGCCAGCAGCTTAAGGCAGGGCGACTCGTACTCTGGGGCCAACGTCCTGACTTTC
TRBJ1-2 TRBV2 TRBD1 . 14 CASSPGGGNYGYTF TGTGCCAGCAGCCCAGGAGGGGGCAACTATGGCTACACCTTC
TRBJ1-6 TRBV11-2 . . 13 CASSLQGGSPLHF TGTGCCAGCAGCTTGCAGGGTGGTTCACCCCTCCACTTT
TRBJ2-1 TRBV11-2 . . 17 CASSRHSLGGTYNEQFF TGTGCCAGCAGCCGTCACTCGCTAGGCGGGACTTACAATGAGCAGTTCTTC
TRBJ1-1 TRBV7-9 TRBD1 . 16 CASSPRATGVGTEAFF TGTGCCAGCAGCCCCCGAGCTACAGGGGTTGGTACTGAAGCTTTCTTT
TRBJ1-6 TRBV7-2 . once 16 CASRQQLGAYNSPLHF TGTGCCAGCAGACAACAACTGGGGGCGTATAATTCACCCCTCCACTTT
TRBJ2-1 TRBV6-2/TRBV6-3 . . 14 CASSGGNPMNEQFF TGTGCCAGCAGTGGCGGAAACCCGATGAATGAGCAGTTCTTC
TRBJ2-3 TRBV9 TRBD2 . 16 CASSVAAGGRGDTQYF TGTGCCAGCAGCGTAGCAGCGGGGGGCCGCGGGGATACGCAGTATTTT
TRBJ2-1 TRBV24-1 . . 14 CATSKGGTYNEQFF TGTGCCACCTCAAAAGGGGGAACCTACAATGAGCAGTTCTTC
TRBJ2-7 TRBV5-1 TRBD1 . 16 CASSLVSGTGSHEQYF TGCGCCAGCAGCTTGGTATCGGGGACAGGGTCCCACGAGCAGTACTTC